A selection of T cell receptor beta chains follows, all from one sample in a study of T cell changes during pregnancy in multiple sclerosis. Profiling relied on immunoSEQ multiplex PCR, and the TCRdb table lists in-frame clones only, not all of them. The repertoire holds approximately 70,000 clones, with 75% to 95% as singletons. The material sequenced was CD4+ T cells from peripheral blood mononuclear cells, taken before pregnancy. Every receptor here comes from a female donor with multiple sclerosis, enrolled in a pregnancy study. Both conserved end residues are part of each CDR3. The D gene is left open where the match is weak. Size tells how often a clone was seen (once, few, many) or the class of an expanded clone, and some rows leave it out.

v_call	clone_size	d_call	j_call	cdr3_nt	cdr3_aa
TRBV7-9	-	-	TRBJ1-2	TGTGCCAGCAGTTCCAGACAGTATGATGGCTACACCTTC	CASSSRQYDGYTF
TRBV28	once	-	TRBJ1-6	TGTGCCAGCAGTCTACCGGGACAACAATTAAGAAATTCACCCCTCCACTTT	CASSLPGQQLRNSPLHF
TRBV5-1	-	-	TRBJ2-3	TGCGCCAGCAGCTTGGGTCCCCGACTATCCCCCACAGATACGCAGTATTTT	CASSLGPRLSPTDTQYF
TRBV9	-	TRBD2	TRBJ2-1	TGTGCCAGCAGCGTAGCAGTAGCGGGATTCAATGAGCAGTTCTTC	CASSVAVAGFNEQFF
TRBV30	-	TRBD1	TRBJ2-2	TGTGCCTGGAGGGCCCTCTCTACAGGGGCTGGCGGCATTGGGGAGCTGTTTTTT	CAWRALSTGAGGIGELFF
TRBV6-1	-	-	TRBJ1-2	TGTGCCGGGGGGTGGCAGTACTATGGCTACACCTTC	CAGGWQYYGYTF
TRBV11-1	few	TRBD1	TRBJ1-3	TGTGCCAGCAGCCGCCGCGGGACAGGGGGAAACACCATATATTTT	CASSRRGTGGNTIYF
TRBV5-1	few	TRBD2	TRBJ2-1	TGCGCCAGCAGCTTGGAACTAGCGGATTACAATGAGCAGTTCTTC	CASSLELADYNEQFF
TRBV5-6	-	-	TRBJ2-5	TGTGCCAGCAGCTCCCTAGATCAGGAGACCCAGTACTTC	CASSSLDQETQYF
TRBV6-1	few	TRBD2	TRBJ2-5	TGTGCCAGCAAAAGAGGGGAGGGCCAAGAGACCCAGTACTTC	CASKRGEGQETQYF
TRBV6-6	-	TRBD2	TRBJ2-7	TGTGCCAGCAGTACGGGCCGACTAGCGGGAGAACAAGAGCAGTACTTC	CASSTGRLAGEQEQYF
TRBV6-5	-	TRBD1	TRBJ1-5	TGTGCCAGCAGTGCGACAGGGGGCCGGAGGCCCCAGCATTTT	CASSATGGRRPQHF
TRBV7-2	-	TRBD2	TRBJ2-7	TGTGCCAGCAGCCAAGGACTAGCGGGCTTGAGCTCCTACGAGCAGTACTTC	CASSQGLAGLSSYEQYF
TRBV7-2	-	TRBD2	TRBJ2-7	TGTGCCAGCAGCTTAGCGCTAGCGGGAGGGTACTACGAGCAGTACTTC	CASSLALAGGYYEQYF
TRBV25-1	few	-	TRBJ1-2	TGTGCCAGCAGCCCAGGGTTCGCCTATGGCTACACCTTC	CASSPGFAYGYTF
TRBV7-2	few	-	TRBJ1-6	TGTGCCAGCAGCTTAGCGACTCCGGGACGGGGGACGATTCGTAATTCACCCCTCCACTTT	CASSLATPGRGTIRNSPLHF
TRBV6-1	-	-	TRBJ2-5	TGTGCCAGCAGTGAAAAATCTCGTAGTGGGACCCAGTACTTC	CASSEKSRSGTQYF
TRBV6-5	-	-	TRBJ1-5	TGTGCCAGCAGGGTGGACAGACTGGGACAGCCCCAGCATTTT	CASRVDRLGQPQHF
TRBV6-5	once	-	TRBJ2-2	TGTGCCAGCAGTTACGGGGGGTTTCGCACCGGGGAGCTGTTTTTT	CASSYGGFRTGELFF
TRBV5-1	-	TRBD2	TRBJ2-5	TGCGCCAGCAGCCCGGGGGGACTAGCGGGAGAAGAGACCCAGTACTTC	CASSPGGLAGEETQYF
TRBV28	-	TRBD2	TRBJ2-7	TGTGCCAGCAGTCTTGGAGCTAGCGGGAGCAAGTACGAGCAGTACTTC	CASSLGASGSKYEQYF
TRBV19	few	TRBD1	TRBJ1-6	TGTGCCACTACAGGGGGCTTTTATAATTCACCCCTCCACTTT	CATTGGFYNSPLHF
TRBV5-1	-	-	TRBJ1-1	TGCGCCAGCAGCTCCCAGGGTAGTACGACTGAAGCTTTCTTT	CASSSQGSTTEAFF
TRBV7-6	-	-	TRBJ2-3	TGTGCCAGCAGCTTAGGGGGGACGGGGGGCTTGACAGATACGCAGTATTTT	CASSLGGTGGLTDTQYF
TRBV19	-	-	TRBJ2-5	TGTGCCAGTAGTATACGGGAGACCCAGTACTTC	CASSIRETQYF
TRBV27	-	TRBD1	TRBJ2-3	TGTGCCAGCAGAGACAGGGGCGTTAGCACAGATACGCAGTATTTT	CASRDRGVSTDTQYF
TRBV5-6	-	TRBD2	TRBJ2-1	TGTGCCAGCAGCTTAATACTAGCGGGGTCTAACAATGAGCAGTTCTTC	CASSLILAGSNNEQFF
TRBV5-1	-	-	TRBJ2-7	TGCGCCAGCAGCTTGAGAGAGAGCTACGAGCAGTACTTC	CASSLRESYEQYF
TRBV6-5	-	-	TRBJ1-6	TGTGCCAGCAGGCAGGGGCAGGGAAGTTCACCCCTCCACTTT	CASRQGQGSSPLHF
TRBV6-6	-	TRBD1	TRBJ1-6	TGTGCCAGCAGTTACGGGACAGGCGGCTATAATTCACCCCTCCACTTT	CASSYGTGGYNSPLHF
TRBV11-2	few	-	TRBJ1-3	TGTGCCAGCAGCGTGGGGGGGGACACCATATATTTT	CASSVGGDTIYF
TRBV5-1	-	TRBD2	TRBJ2-7	TGCGCCAGCAGCTTGGTTGGGACTAGAAGTGGCGAGCAGTACTTC	CASSLVGTRSGEQYF
TRBV9	-	TRBD1	TRBJ2-7	TGTGCCAGCAGCGTAGGGGGGACAGGGCCCTACGAGCAGTACTTC	CASSVGGTGPYEQYF
TRBV7-2	-	-	TRBJ1-1	TGTGCCAGCAGCTTAGATCGGGTGAACACTGAAGCTTTCTTT	CASSLDRVNTEAFF
TRBV6-1	-	-	TRBJ1-4	TGTGCCAGCAGTGAAGTTGACAGAGCAAAACTGTTTTTT	CASSEVDRAKLFF
TRBV5-5	-	TRBD2	TRBJ2-5	TGTGCCAGCAGCTCCAGTATACTAGCGGGAGGGGTAGAGACCCAGTACTTC	CASSSSILAGGVETQYF
TRBV7-6	-	TRBD2	TRBJ2-3	TGTGCCAGCAGCTTAGTTAACAGCGGGGGGAGCACAGATACGCAGTATTTT	CASSLVNSGGSTDTQYF
TRBV4-1	-	-	TRBJ1-2	TGCGCCAGCAGCCAAGGTTTGCGCGCAGGGGCAGGCGGGGGCTACACCTTC	CASSQGLRAGAGGGYTF
TRBV30	-	-	TRBJ2-2	TGTGCCTGGAGTCACAGGGTGTTAAGTACCTCCGGGGAGCTGTTTTTT	CAWSHRVLSTSGELFF
TRBV19	few	-	TRBJ1-5	TGTGCCAGTAACGACAGGAATCAGCCCCAGCATTTT	CASNDRNQPQHF